This T cell receptor beta chain was sequenced during a study of cytomegalovirus exposure and HLA in healthy donors. PCR employed 60 Vbeta and 13 Jbeta primers. The assay was immunoSEQ multiplex PCR, and TCRdb's table has in-frame clones only and misses some. This repertoire shows around 130,000 clones, around 86% found once; its top ten account for 1.2%. CDR3 length: 15 amino acids. Deletions cut 0 bases from V and 7 bases from J, with 16 bases between. Germline V lookup: CDR1 SEHNR, CDR2 FQNEAQ (reference sequence). Study outcomes and limitations: Most TCR beta V segments were productive about 87% or about 30% of the time in an earlier analysis.

A note on this clone: No antigen is known for it.

V is TRBV7-9 and J is TRBJ2-7; D possibly corresponds to TRBD2 (6 bases). The sequenced sample was PBMCs. This clonotype originated in a female donor in good health and CMV-seronegative. The CDR3 here is CASSLAGGYPWEQYF. Written as DNA, the CDR3 is TGTGCCAGCAGCTTAGCGGGAGGTTACCCTTGGGAGCAGTACTTC.